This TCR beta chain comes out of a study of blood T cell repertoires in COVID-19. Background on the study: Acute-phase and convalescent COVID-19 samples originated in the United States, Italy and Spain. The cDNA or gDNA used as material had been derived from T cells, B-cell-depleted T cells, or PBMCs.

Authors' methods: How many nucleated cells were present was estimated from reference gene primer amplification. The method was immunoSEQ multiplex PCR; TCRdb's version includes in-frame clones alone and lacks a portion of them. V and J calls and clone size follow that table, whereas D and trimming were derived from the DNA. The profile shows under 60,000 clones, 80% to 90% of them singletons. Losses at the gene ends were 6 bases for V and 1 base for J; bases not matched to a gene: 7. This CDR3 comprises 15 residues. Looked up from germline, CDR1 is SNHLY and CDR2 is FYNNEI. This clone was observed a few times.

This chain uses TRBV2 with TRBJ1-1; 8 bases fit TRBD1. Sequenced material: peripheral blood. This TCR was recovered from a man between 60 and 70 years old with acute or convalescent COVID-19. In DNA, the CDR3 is TGTGCCAGCAGACTTCTGACAGGGGAGAACACTGAAGCTTTCTTT. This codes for CASRLLTGENTEAFF.